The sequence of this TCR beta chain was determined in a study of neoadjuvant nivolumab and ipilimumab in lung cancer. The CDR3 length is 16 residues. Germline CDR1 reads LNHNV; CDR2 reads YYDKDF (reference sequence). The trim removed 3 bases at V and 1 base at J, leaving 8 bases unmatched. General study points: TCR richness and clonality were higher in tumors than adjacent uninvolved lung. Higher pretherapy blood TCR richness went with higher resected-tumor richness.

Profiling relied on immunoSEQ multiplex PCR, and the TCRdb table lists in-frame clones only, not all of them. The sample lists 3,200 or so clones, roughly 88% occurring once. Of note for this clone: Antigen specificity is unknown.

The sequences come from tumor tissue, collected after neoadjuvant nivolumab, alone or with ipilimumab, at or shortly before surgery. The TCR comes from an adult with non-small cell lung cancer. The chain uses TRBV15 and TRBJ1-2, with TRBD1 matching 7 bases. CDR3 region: CATSRGLGTVNYGYTF. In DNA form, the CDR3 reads TGTGCCACCAGCAGGGGACTCGGGACAGTTAACTATGGCTACACCTTC.